These 24 T cell receptor beta chains originate from one sample sequenced in a study of lymphopenia after photon versus proton radiotherapy. Here immunoSEQ multiplex PCR was the method, and the copy in TCRdb shows in-frame clones only, minus some. The table includes 15,000 to 20,000 clones, 80% to 90% detected once. This sample comprised peripheral blood, obtained from a patient treated with proton-based radiotherapy. The receptors here all came from a man aged 65 to 85 with pancreatic cancer.

This clone was seen a few times. This chain uses TRBV30 with TRBJ1-5; possibly TRBD1 for D (5 bases). The V end was cut by 4 bases, the J end by 5 bases, with 12 bases between. CDR1 and CDR2 (germline): GTSNPN, SVGIG (reference sequence). The CDR3 runs 13 residues. Here the CDR3 reads CAWTPDMHQPQHF. CDR3 sequence (DNA): TGTGCCTGGACTCCGGACATGCATCAGCCCCAGCATTTT.

The CDR3 nucleotides read TGTGCCAGCAGCTCGATAATTGGCGGCATGTCCTACAATGAGCAGTTCTTC. It encodes CASSSIIGGMSYNEQFF. This chain uses TRBV7-9 with TRBJ2-1, with D uncertain. The CDR3 has 17 residues. Germline CDR1 and CDR2: SEHNR and FQNEAQ (reference sequence). Trimming removed 4 bases at V and 1 base at J, with 17 bases between.

This sequence joins TRBV20-1 and TRBJ1-2, with D maybe TRBD1 (6 bases). The CDR3 covers 11 residues. Per the germline V gene, CDR1 is DFQATT and CDR2 is SNEGSKA (reference sequence). Trimming removed 6 bases from V and 7 bases from J, with 12 bases in between. The CDR3 DNA reads TGCAGTGCAGGCCCCAGGGGTGGCTACACCTTC. As protein: CSAGPRGGYTF.

This chain uses TRBV27 with TRBJ2-1; 7 nucleotides line up with TRBD1. Germline-derived CDR1 and CDR2 are MNHEY and SMNVEV (reference sequence). This CDR3 is 15 amino acids long. Trimming at V came to 5 bases and at J to 2 bases, leaving 6 bases not matched to a gene. In DNA, the CDR3 is TGTGCCAGCAGTCGCTCGCAGGGGGCCTACAATGAGCAGTTCTTC. It yields the protein CASSRSQGAYNEQFF.

This sequence joins TRBV5-6 and TRBJ2-7, with D unresolved. V was clipped by 3 bases and J by 1 base, with 17 bases between them. The CDR3 is made up of 16 amino acids. Per the germline V gene, CDR1 is SGHDT and CDR2 is YYEEEE. The CDR3 region is CASSSPAGVGSYEQYF. CDR3 in DNA: TGTGCCAGCAGCTCCCCGGCTGGGGTAGGTTCCTACGAGCAGTACTTC.

This chain uses TRBV11-2 with TRBJ2-5, with D possibly matching TRBD1 (5 bases). The J call may not be correct, given that the DNA end is closer to TRBJ2-7. This CDR3 is 14 amino acids long. Germline CDR1 is SGHAT and CDR2 is FQNNGV. The CDR3 loop is CASSQTTVTYEQYF. The DNA of the CDR3 is TGTGCCAGCAGCCAAACGACAGTTACCTACGAGCAGTACTTC.

This chain joins TRBV19 and TRBJ2-3; no clear D gene. CDR1 is LNHDA and CDR2 is SQIVND in the germline V gene (reference sequence). V dropped 5 bases and J dropped 2 bases, with 8 bases sitting between them. The length of the CDR3 is 13 residues. CDR3 in amino acids: CASSGPYTDTQYF. CDR3 DNA: TGTGCCAGTAGTGGACCATACACAGATACGCAGTATTTT.

The chain employs TRBV7-8 and TRBJ1-6, with a weak D call TRBD1 (5 bases). Trimming took 5 bases from V and 7 from J, leaving 15 bases between them. Germline-derived CDR1 and CDR2 are SGHVS and FQNEAQ. The CDR3 covers 15 residues. The CDR3 loop reads CASSTLGRRNSPLHF. CDR3 sequence (DNA): TGTGCCAGCAGCACTCTGGGACGGAGGAATTCACCCCTCCACTTT.

The genes are TRBV2 and TRBJ2-7; 15 nucleotides line up with TRBD2. From germline, CDR1 is SNHLY and CDR2 FYNNEI. There are 18 residues in the CDR3. J gave up 0 bases and V 0 bases, and 3 bases lay outside the gene matches. CDR3 amino acids: CASSEAGLAGGSSYEQYF. The DNA of the CDR3 is TGTGCCAGCAGTGAAGCGGGACTAGCGGGAGGCTCCTCCTACGAGCAGTACTTC.

This clone was seen only once. CDR3 loop: CASSQMPPGREVYNEQFF. The CDR3 region has the DNA TGTGCCAGCAGCCAAATGCCCCCGGGACGGGAGGTCTACAATGAGCAGTTCTTC. This sequence joins TRBV14 and TRBJ2-1, with 7 nucleotides matching TRBD2. J gave up 3 bases and V 2 bases, and 13 bases lay outside the gene matches. The CDR3 extends over 18 amino acids. Germline CDR1 SGHDN, CDR2 FVKESK.

The chain carries TRBV19 and TRBJ1-5; maybe TRBD1 (5 bases). Germline CDR1 and CDR2: LNHDA and SQIVND (reference sequence). The CDR3 spans 16 residues. V was shortened by 3 bases and J by 4 bases, with 16 bases between the two germline ends. The CDR3 nucleotides read TGTGCCAGTAGTATTAACGGTCAGGGAGGTAATCAGCCCCAGCATTTT. Amino acid sequence: CASSINGQGGNQPQHF.

The gene calls are TRBV11-2 and TRBJ2-7, with 9 bases identical to TRBD1. Trimming took 6 bases from V and 0 from J; bases not matched to a gene: 15. Germline V gene data show CDR1 as SGHAT and CDR2 as FQNNGV. There are 18 residues in the CDR3. DNA for the CDR3: TGTGCCAGCAGAGAGTTCAGGGTTCGGACAGGGGACTCCTACGAGCAGTACTTC. Translating gives CASREFRVRTGDSYEQYF. The full variable domain, its missing parts supplied by reference TRBV11-2 and TRBJ2-7, is EAGVAQSPRYKIIEKRQSVAFWCNPISGHATLYWYQQILGQGPKLLIQFQNNGVVDDSQLPKDRFSAERLKGVDSTLKIQPAKLEDSAVYLCASREFRVRTGDSYEQYFGPGTRLTVT.

This clone showed up just a few times. V and J are TRBV5-1 and TRBJ1-2, with 7 bases matching TRBD1. Germline values: CDR1 SGHRS, CDR2 YFSETQ. The V gene end was trimmed by 2 bases and the J gene end by 4 bases; junction bases not matched to a gene: 8. The CDR3 sequence is 15 residues long. The CDR3: CASSFSGTDFYGYTF. The CDR3 nucleotides are TGCGCCAGCAGCTTTTCCGGGACAGACTTCTATGGCTACACCTTC.

The rearrangement joins TRBV19 to TRBJ1-1; no definite D call. CDR1 LNHDA and CDR2 SQIVND come from the germline V gene (reference sequence). The CDR3 runs to 11 residues. The germline V and J ends were trimmed by 5 bases and 4 bases, with 5 bases remaining between them. Here the CDR3 DNA reads TGTGCCAGTAGTTCCCGCACTGAAGCTTTCTTT. It translates to CASSSRTEAFF.

The chain combines TRBV14 with TRBJ2-1; 7 positions agree with TRBD1. From germline, CDR1 is SGHDN and CDR2 FVKESK. Unmatched junction bases numbered 2, after V lost 5 bases and J lost 1 base. This CDR3 has 14 amino acids. CDR3 region: CASSDRESYNEQFF. Here the CDR3 DNA reads TGTGCCAGCAGCGACAGGGAATCCTACAATGAGCAGTTCTTC.

The chain has TRBV6-1 and TRBJ2-7; 9 bases are a match to TRBD1. Germline V gene sequence: CDR1 MNHNS, CDR2 SASEGT. Trimming cost V 4 bases and J 5 bases; bases outside gene matches: 9. The CDR3 contains 15 residues. CDR3 protein: CASSVIEQGANEQYF. CDR3 nucleotides: TGTGCCAGCAGTGTCATAGAACAGGGGGCTAACGAGCAGTACTTC.

The chain is built from TRBV7-9 and TRBJ2-1; possibly TRBD1 for D (5 bases). This CDR3 comprises 16 residues. The germline gives CDR1 SEHNR, CDR2 FQNEAQ (reference sequence). The V gene lost 1 base and the J gene lost 8 bases, with 18 bases spanning the gap. CDR3 sequence reads: CASSLGSPQGSDEQFF. CDR3 DNA: TGTGCCAGCAGCTTAGGGTCCCCGCAGGGTTCGGATGAGCAGTTCTTC.

V usage is TRBV6-5 and J usage is TRBJ2-7; 8 bases align to TRBD2. Looked up from germline, CDR1 is MNHEY and CDR2 is SVGAGI. The V segment lost 6 bases and the J segment 4 bases; nucleotides outside the gene matches: 8. This CDR3 contains 14 residues. Written as DNA, the CDR3 is TGTGCCAGCAGCCCCCTAAGCGGGAGATACGAGCAGTACTTC. Its protein is CASSPLSGRYEQYF.

This clone came up a few times. V usage is TRBV2 and J usage is TRBJ1-1; TRBD1 is a possible D gene (6 bases). The CDR3 sequence is 11 residues long. Germline CDR1 reads SNHLY; CDR2 reads FYNNEI. With 4 bases removed from V and 11 bases from J, the gap between germline ends came to 11 bases. The CDR3 is CASSVTGNAFF. CDR3 bases: TGTGCCAGCAGTGTTACAGGGAACGCTTTCTTT.

The chain combines TRBV23-1 with TRBJ2-1; 9 bases agree with TRBD2. TRBV23-1 is an ORF, with its function uncertain. V was clipped by 4 bases and J by 0 bases; unmatched bases: 10. This CDR3 comprises 18 residues. The CDR3 sequence is CASSLGSGSPRSYNEQFF. The CDR3 coding sequence is TGCGCCAGCAGTCTGGGTAGCGGGAGCCCGCGCTCCTACAATGAGCAGTTCTTC.

This chain uses TRBV11-3 with TRBJ2-4; a possible D gene is TRBD1 (5 bases). V lost 5 bases to trimming and J lost 1 base, with 18 bases between them. CDR1 and CDR2 from the germline V gene are SGHNT and YENEEA. The CDR3 loop spans 17 amino acids. The DNA for the CDR3 is TGTGCCAGCAGCCCACCGACAGTGGCCTTGGCCAAAAACATTCAGTACTTC. Translated, it gives CASSPPTVALAKNIQYF.

The chain joins TRBV19 to TRBJ2-7; TRBD2 matches at 7 bases. The V segment lost 5 bases and the J segment 5 bases; nucleotides outside the gene matches: 6. This CDR3 is 13 amino acids long. From germline, CDR1 is LNHDA and CDR2 SQIVND (reference sequence). The CDR3 region is CASSVDGRDEQYF. The CDR3 DNA follows: TGTGCCAGTAGTGTCGATGGGAGGGACGAGCAGTACTTC.

This chain joins TRBV5-4 and TRBJ2-3; TRBD1 might be the D (6 bases). The CDR3 runs 16 residues. The ends were cut back, 0 bases at V and 0 bases at J, with 11 bases in the middle. CDR1 is SGHNT and CDR2 is YYREEE in the germline V gene (reference sequence). CDR3 sequence: CASSLAGHRSTDTQYF. In DNA, the CDR3 is TGTGCCAGCAGCTTGGCGGGACACCGTAGCACAGATACGCAGTATTTT.

The gene calls are TRBV5-1 and TRBJ2-3; 10 bases fit TRBD1. The CDR3 has 14 amino acids. Germline V gives CDR1 SGHRS, CDR2 YFSETQ. V shed 5 bases, J shed 5 bases, and the junction held 5 bases outside the gene matches. Written as DNA, the CDR3 is TGCGCCAGCAGGGGACAGGGGCGCGGAGATACGCAGTATTTT. Protein sequence: CASRGQGRGDTQYF.